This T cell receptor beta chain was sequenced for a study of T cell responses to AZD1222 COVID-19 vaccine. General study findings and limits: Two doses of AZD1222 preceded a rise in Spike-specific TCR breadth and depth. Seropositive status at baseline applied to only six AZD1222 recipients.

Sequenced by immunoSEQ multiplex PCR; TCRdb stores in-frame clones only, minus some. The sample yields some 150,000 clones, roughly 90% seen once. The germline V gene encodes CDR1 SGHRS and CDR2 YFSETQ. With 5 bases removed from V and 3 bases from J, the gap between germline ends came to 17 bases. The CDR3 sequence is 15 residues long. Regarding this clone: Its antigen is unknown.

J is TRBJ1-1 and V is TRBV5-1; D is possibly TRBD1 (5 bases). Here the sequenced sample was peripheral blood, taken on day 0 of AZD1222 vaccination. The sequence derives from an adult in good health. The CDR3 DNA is TGCGCCAGCAGTCAAATTCCGGGACGGGACACTGAAGCTTTCTTT. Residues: CASSQIPGRDTEAFF.